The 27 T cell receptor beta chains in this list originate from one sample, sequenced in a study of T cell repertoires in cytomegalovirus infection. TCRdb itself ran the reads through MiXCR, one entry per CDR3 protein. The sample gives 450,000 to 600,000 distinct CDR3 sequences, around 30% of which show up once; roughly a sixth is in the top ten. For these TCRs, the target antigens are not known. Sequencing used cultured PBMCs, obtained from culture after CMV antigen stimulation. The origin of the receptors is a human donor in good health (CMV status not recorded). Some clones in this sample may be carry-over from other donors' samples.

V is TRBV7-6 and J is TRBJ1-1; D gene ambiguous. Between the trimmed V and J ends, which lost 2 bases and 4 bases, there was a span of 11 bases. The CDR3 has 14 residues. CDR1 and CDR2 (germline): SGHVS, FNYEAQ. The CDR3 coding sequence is TGTGCCAGCAGCTTATTCCCGACGGGCACTGAAGCTTTCTTT. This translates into CASSLFPTGTEAFF.

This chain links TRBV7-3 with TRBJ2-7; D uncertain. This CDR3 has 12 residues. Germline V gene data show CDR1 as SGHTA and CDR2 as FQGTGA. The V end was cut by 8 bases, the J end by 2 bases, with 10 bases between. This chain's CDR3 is CASAVGPYEQYV. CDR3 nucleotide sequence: TGTGCCAGCGCCGTAGGCCCCTACGAGCAGTACGTC.

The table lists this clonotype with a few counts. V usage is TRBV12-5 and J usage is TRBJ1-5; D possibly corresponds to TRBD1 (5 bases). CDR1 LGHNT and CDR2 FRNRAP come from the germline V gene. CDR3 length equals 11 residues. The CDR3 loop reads CHHSGGQPQHF. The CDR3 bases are TGTCATCACTCTGGGGGGCAGCCCCAGCATTTT.

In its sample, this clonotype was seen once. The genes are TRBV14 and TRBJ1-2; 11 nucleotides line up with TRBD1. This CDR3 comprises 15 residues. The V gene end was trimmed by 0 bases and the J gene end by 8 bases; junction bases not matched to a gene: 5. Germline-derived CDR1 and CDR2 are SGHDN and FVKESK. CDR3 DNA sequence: TGTGCCAGCAGCCAAGATCAAGGACAGGGGGCCGGCTACACCTTC. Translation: CASSQDQGQGAGYTF. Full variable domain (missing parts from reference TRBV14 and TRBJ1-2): EAGVTQFPSHSVIEKGQTVTLRCDPISGHDNLYWYRRVMGKEIKFLLHFVKESKQDESGMPNNRFLAERTGGTYSTLKVQPAELEDSGVYFCASSQDQGQGAGYTFGSGTRLTVV.

In DNA, the CDR3 is TGTGCCAGCAGCTTAGTAGTGGCTCCGAGCACAGATACGCAGTATTTT. Its protein product is CASSLVVAPSTDTQYF. The rearrangement links TRBV7-6 to TRBJ2-3; D not resolved. There are 16 residues in the CDR3. With 1 base removed from V and 0 bases from J, the gap between germline ends came to 11 bases. Germline V CDR1 and CDR2: SGHVS, FNYEAQ.

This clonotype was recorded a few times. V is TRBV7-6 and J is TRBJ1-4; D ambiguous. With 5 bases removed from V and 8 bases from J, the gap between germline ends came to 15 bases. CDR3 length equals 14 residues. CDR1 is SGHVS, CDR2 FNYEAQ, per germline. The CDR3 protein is CASSPDVMREKLFF. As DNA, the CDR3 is TGTGCCAGCAGCCCGGACGTTATGCGGGAAAAACTGTTTTTT.

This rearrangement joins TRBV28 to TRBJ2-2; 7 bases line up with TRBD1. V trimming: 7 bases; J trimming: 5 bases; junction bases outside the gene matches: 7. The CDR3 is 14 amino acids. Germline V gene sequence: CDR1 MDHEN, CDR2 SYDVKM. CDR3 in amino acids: CASTEGQFTGELFF. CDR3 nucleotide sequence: TGTGCCAGCACCGAGGGACAGTTTACCGGGGAGCTGTTTTTT.

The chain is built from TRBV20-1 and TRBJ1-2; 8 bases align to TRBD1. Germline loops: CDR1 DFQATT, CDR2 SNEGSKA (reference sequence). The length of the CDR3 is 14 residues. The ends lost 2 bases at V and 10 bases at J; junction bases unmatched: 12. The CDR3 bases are TGCAGTGCTAGACTTGACAGGGGCTCTATGGACTACACCTTC. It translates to CSARLDRGSMDYTF.

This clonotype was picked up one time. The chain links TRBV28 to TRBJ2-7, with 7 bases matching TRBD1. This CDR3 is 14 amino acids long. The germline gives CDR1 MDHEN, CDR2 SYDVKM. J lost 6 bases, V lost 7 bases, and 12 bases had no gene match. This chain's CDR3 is CASNVDTGVREQYF. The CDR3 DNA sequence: TGTGCCAGCAACGTCGATACAGGGGTTCGCGAGCAGTACTTC.

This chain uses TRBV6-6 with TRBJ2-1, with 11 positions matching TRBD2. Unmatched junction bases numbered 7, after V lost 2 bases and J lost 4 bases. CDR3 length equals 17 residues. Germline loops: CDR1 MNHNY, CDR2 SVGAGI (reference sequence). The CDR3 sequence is CASSYTRLAGLYNEQFF. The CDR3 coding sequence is TGTGCCAGCAGTTACACCCGACTAGCGGGGTTATACAATGAGCAGTTCTTC.

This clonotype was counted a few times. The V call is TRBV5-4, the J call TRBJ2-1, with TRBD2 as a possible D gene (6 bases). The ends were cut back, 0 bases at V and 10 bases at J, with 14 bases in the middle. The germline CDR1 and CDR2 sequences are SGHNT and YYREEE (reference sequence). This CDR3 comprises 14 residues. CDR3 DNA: TGTGCCAGCAGCTTGGTGCCGGAGGGAGGCGAGCAGTTCTTC. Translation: CASSLVPEGGEQFF.

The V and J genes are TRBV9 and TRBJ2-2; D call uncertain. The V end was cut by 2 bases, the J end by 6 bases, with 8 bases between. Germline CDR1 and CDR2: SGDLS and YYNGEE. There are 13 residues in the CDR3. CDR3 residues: CASSVVDSGELFF. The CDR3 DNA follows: TGTGCCAGCAGCGTCGTAGACTCCGGGGAGCTGTTTTTT.

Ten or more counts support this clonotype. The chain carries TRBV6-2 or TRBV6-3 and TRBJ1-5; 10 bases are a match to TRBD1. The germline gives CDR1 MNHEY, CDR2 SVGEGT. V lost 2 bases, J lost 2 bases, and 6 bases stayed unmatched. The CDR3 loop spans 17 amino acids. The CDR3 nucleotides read TGTGCCAGCAGTTACGACAGGGGGCAAATGGGCAATCAGCCCCAGCATTTT. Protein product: CASSYDRGQMGNQPQHF.

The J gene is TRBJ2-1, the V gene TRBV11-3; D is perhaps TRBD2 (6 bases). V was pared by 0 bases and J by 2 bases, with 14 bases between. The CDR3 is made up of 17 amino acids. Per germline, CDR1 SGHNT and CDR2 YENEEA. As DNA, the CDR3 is TGTGCCAGCAGCTTAGATCACGGTAGCGGAGCCTACAATGAGCAGTTCTTC. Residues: CASSLDHGSGAYNEQFF.

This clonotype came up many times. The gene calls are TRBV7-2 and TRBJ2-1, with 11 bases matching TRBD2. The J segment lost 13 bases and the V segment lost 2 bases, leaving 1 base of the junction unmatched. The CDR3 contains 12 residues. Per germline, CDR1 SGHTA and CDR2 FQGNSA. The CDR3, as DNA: TGTGCCAGCAGCTTAACTAGCGGGAGCCAGTTCTTC. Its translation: CASSLTSGSQFF.

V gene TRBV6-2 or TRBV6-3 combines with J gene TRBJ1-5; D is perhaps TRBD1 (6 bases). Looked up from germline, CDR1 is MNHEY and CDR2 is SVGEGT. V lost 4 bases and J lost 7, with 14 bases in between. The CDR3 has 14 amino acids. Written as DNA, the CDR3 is TGTGCCAGCAGTTTCCCAGGGGTTGGGCAGCCCCAGCATTTT. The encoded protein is CASSFPGVGQPQHF.

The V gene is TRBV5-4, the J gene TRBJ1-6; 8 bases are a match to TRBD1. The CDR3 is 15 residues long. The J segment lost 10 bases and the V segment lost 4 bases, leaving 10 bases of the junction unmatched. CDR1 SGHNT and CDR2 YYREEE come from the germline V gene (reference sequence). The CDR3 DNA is TGTGCCAGCAGCCTCGCGGACAGGGAACGGTCACCCCTCCACTTT. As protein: CASSLADRERSPLHF.

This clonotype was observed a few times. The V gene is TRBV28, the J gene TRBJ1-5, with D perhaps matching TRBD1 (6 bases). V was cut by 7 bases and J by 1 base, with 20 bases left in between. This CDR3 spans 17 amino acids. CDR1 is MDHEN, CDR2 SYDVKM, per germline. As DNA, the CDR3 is TGTGCCAGCAATTCGCCAAACAGAGGGGGGAGCAATCAGCCCCAGCATTTT. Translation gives CASNSPNRGGSNQPQHF.

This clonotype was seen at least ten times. CDR3 protein: CASSADRGALEQFF. The CDR3 bases are TGTGCCAGCAGCGCAGATCGAGGGGCCCTTGAGCAGTTCTTC. V gene TRBV7-3 combines with J gene TRBJ2-1, with D perhaps TRBD1 or TRBD2 (5 bases each). The CDR3 has 14 amino acids. Per the germline V gene, CDR1 is SGHTA and CDR2 is FQGTGA. V shed 5 bases and J shed 9 bases, with 17 bases lying between them.

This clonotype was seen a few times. The CDR3 protein is CASSAREVHEQYV. The CDR3, as DNA: TGTGCCAGCAGTGCCAGGGAGGTCCACGAGCAGTACGTC. The chain employs TRBV6-1 and TRBJ2-7, with a possible D match to TRBD2 (6 bases). From germline, CDR1 is MNHNS and CDR2 SASEGT. V was trimmed by 4 bases and J by 5 bases, leaving 12 bases between them. This CDR3 is built from 13 residues.

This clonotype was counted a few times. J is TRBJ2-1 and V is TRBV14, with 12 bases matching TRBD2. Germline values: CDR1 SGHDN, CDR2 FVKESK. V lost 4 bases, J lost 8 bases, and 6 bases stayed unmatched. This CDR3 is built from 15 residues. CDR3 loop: CASSPPGLAGDEQFF. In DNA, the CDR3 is TGTGCCAGCAGCCCACCGGGACTAGCGGGTGATGAGCAGTTCTTC.

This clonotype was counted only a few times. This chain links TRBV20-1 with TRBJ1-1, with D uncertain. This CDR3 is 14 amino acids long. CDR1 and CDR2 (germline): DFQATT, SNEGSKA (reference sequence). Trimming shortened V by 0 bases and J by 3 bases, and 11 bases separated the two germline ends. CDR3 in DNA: TGCAGTGCTAGAGATGCACTGAGGGACACTGAAGCTTTCTTT. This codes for CSARDALRDTEAFF.

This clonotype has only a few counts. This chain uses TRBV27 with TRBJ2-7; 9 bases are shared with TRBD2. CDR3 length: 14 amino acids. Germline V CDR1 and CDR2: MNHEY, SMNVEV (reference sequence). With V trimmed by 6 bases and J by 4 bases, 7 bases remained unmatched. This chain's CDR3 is CASRLSGSGYEQYF. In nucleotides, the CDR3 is TGTGCCAGCAGACTTAGCGGGAGTGGGTACGAGCAGTACTTC.

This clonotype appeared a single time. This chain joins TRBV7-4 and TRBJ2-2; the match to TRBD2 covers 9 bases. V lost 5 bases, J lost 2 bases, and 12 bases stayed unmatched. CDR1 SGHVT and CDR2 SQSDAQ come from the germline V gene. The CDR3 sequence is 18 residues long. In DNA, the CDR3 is TGTGCCAGCAGCCCAGGACTAGCGCCCGACAGAAACACCGGGGAGCTGTTTTTT. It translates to CASSPGLAPDRNTGELFF.

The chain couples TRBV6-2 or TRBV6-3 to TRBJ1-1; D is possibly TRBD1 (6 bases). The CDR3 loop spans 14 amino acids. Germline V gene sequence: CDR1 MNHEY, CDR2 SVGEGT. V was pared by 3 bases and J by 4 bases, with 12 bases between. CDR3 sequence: CASSYGGAFTEAFF. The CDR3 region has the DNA TGTGCCAGCAGTTATGGGGGGGCATTCACTGAAGCTTTCTTT.

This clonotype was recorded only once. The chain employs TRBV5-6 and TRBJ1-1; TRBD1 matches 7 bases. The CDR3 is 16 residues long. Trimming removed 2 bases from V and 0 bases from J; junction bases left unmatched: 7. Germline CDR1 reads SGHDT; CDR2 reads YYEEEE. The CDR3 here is CASSFLGTALNTEAFF. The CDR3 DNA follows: TGTGCCAGCAGCTTTTTAGGGACAGCCCTGAACACTGAAGCTTTCTTT.

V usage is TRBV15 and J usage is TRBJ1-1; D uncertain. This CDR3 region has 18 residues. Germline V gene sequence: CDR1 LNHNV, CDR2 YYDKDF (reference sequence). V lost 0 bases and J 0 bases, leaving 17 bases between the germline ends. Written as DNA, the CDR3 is TGTGCCACCAGCAGAGACCCGAGCCTCTCTGGTATGAACACTGAAGCTTTCTTT. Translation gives CATSRDPSLSGMNTEAFF.